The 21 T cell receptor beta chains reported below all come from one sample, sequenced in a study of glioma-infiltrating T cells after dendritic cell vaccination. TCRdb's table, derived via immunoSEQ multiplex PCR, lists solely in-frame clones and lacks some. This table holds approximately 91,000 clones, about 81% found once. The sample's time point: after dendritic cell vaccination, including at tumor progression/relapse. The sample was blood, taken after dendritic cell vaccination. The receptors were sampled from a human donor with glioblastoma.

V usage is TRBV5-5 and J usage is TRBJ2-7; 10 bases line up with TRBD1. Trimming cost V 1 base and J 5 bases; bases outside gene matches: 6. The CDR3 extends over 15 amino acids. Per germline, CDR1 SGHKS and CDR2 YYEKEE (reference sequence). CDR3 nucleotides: TGTGCCAGCAGCTTGTACCCCGGGACAGGGGACGAGCAGTACGTC. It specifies CASSLYPGTGDEQYV.

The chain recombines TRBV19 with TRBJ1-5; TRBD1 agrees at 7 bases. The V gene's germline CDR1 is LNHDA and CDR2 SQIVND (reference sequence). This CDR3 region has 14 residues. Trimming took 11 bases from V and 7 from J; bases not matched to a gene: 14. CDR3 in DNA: TGTGCCTCCGCGACAGGGAAGGTTAGGCAGCCCCAGCATTTT. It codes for CASATGKVRQPQHF.

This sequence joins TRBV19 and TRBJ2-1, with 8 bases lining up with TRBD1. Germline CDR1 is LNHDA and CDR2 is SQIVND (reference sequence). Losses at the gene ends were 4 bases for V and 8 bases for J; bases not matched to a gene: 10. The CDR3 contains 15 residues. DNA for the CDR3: TGTGCCAGTAGTAGACGGTCAGGGGGCAGGGATGAGCAGTTCTTC. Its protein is CASSRRSGGRDEQFF.

The CDR3 reads CASSLDRVGSYEQYF. DNA for the CDR3: TGTGCCAGCAGCTTAGACCGGGTGGGTTCCTACGAGCAGTACTTC. The V gene is TRBV2, the J gene TRBJ2-7, with no clear D. The CDR3 runs 15 residues. Germline V CDR1 and CDR2: SNHLY, FYNNEI. V dropped 6 bases and J dropped 1 base, with 16 bases sitting between them.

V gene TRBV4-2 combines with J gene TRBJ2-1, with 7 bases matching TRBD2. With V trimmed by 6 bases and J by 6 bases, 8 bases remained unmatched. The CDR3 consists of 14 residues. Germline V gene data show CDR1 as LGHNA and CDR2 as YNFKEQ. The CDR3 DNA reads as TGTGCCAGCAGGGGGGGTACTAGCGTCAATGAGCAGTTCTTC. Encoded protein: CASRGGTSVNEQFF.

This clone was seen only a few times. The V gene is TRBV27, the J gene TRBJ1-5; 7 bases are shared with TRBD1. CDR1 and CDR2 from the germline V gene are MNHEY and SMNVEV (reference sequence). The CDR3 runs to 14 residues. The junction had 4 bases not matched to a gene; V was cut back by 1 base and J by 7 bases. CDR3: CASSLLQGNQPQHF. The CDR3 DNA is TGTGCCAGCAGTTTATTACAGGGGAACCAGCCCCAGCATTTT.

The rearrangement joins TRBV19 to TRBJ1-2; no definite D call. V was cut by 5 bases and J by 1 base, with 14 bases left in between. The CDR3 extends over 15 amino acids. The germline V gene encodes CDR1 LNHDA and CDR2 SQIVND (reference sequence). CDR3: CASSSRGDLNYGYTF. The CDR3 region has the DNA TGTGCCAGTAGTTCCCGAGGAGACCTTAACTATGGCTACACCTTC. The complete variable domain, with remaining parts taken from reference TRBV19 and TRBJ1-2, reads DGGITQSPKYLFRKEGQNVTLSCEQNLNHDAMYWYRQDPGQGLRLIYYSQIVNDFQKGDIAEGYSVSREKKESFPLTVTSAQKNPTAFYLCASSSRGDLNYGYTFGSGTRLTVV.

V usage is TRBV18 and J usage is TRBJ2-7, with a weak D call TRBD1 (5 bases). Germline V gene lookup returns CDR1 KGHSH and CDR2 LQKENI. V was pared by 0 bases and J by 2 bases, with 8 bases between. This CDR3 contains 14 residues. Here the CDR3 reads CASSPPTGAYEQYF. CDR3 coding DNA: TGTGCCAGCTCACCACCCACAGGAGCCTACGAGCAGTACTTC.

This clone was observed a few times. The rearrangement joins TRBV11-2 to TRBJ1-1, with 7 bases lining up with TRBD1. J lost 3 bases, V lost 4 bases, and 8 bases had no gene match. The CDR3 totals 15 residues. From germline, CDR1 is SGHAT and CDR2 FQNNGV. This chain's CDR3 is CASSYTYRGDTEAFF. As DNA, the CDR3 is TGTGCCAGCAGCTACACTTACAGGGGAGACACTGAAGCTTTCTTT.

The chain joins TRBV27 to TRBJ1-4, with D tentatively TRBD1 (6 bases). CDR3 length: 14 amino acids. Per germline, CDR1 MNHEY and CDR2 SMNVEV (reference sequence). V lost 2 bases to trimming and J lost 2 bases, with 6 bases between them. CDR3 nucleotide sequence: TGTGCCAGCAGTTTAGGACAGACTAATGAAAAACTGTTTTTT. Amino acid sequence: CASSLGQTNEKLFF. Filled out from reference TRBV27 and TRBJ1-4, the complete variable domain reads EAQVTQNPRYLITVTGKKLTVTCSQNMNHEYMSWYRQDPGLGLRQIYYSMNVEVTDKGDVPEGYKVSRKEKRNFPLILESPSPNQTSLYFCASSLGQTNEKLFFGSGTQLSVL.

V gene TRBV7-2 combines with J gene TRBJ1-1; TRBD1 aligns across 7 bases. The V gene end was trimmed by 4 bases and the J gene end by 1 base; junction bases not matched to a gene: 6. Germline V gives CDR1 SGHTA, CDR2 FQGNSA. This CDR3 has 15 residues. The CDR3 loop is CASSSTGSGNTEAFF. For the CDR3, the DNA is TGTGCCAGCAGCTCGACAGGGTCGGGGAACACTGAAGCTTTCTTT.

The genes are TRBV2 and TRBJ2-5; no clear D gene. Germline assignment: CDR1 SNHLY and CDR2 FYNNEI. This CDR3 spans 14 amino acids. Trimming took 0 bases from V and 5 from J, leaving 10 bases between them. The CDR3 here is CASSEAPLGETQYF. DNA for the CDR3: TGTGCCAGCAGTGAAGCCCCTCTGGGCGAGACCCAGTACTTC.

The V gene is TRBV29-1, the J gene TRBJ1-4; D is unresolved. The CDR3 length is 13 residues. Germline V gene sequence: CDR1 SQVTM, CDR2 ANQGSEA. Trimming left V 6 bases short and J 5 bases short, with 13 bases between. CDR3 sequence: CSVGGQSNEKLFF. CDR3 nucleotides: TGCAGCGTGGGAGGGCAGTCGAATGAAAAACTGTTTTTT.

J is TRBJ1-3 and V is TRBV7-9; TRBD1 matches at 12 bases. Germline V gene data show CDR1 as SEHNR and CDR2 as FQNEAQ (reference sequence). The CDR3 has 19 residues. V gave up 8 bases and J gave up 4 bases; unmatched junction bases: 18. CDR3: CASVRRTGTGGAGGNTIYF. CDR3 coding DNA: TGTGCCAGCGTTCGAAGAACCGGGACAGGGGGCGCAGGGGGAAACACCATATATTTT. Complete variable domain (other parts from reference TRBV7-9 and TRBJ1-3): DTGVSQNPRHKITKRGQNVTFRCDPISEHNRLYWYRQTLGQGPEFLTYFQNEAQLEKSRLLSDRFSAERPKGSFSTLEIQRTEQGDSAMYLCASVRRTGTGGAGGNTIYFGEGSWLTVV.

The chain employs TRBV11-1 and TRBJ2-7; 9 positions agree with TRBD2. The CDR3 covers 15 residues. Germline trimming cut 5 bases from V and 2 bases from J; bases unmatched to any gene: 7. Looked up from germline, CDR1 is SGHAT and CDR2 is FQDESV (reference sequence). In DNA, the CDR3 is TGTGCCAGCAGCCCCCGACTAGCGGCGGCCTACGAGCAGTACGTC. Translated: CASSPRLAAAYEQYV.

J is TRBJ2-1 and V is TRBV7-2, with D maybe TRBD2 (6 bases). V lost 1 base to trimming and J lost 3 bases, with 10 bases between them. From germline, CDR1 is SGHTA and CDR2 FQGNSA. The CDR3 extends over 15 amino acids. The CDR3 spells CASSLDGSFYNEQFF. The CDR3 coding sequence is TGTGCCAGCAGCTTAGACGGGAGCTTCTACAATGAGCAGTTCTTC.

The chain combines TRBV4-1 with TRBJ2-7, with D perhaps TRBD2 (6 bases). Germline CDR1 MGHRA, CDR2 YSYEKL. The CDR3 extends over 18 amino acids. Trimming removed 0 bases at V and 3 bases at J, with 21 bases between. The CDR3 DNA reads TGCGCCAGCAGCCAAGATCTCACGGTAGCGGCGCCTAACTACGAGCAGTACTTC. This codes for CASSQDLTVAAPNYEQYF.

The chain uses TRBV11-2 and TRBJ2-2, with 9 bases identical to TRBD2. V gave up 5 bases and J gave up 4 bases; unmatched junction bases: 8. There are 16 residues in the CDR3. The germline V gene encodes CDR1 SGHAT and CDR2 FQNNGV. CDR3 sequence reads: CASSRPAGGLTGELFF. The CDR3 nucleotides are TGTGCCAGCAGCCGCCCGGCGGGAGGGCTCACCGGGGAGCTGTTTTTT.

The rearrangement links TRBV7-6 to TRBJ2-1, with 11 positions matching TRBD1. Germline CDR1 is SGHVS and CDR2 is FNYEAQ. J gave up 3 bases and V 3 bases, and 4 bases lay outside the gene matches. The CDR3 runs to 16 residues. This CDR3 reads CASSFPGQGDYNEQFF. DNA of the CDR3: TGTGCCAGCAGCTTCCCGGGACAGGGGGACTACAATGAGCAGTTCTTC. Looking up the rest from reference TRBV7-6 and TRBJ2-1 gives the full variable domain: GAGVSQSPRYKVTKRGQDVALRCDPISGHVSLYWYRQALGQGPEFLTYFNYEAQQDKSGLPNDRFSAERPEGSISTLTIQRTEQRDSAMYRCASSFPGQGDYNEQFFGPGTRLTVL.

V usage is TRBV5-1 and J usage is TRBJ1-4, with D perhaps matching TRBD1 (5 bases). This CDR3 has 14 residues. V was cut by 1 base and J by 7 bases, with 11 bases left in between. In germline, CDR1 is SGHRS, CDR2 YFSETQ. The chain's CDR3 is CASSLPGPGEKLFF. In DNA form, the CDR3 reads TGCGCCAGCAGCTTGCCAGGGCCTGGTGAAAAACTGTTTTTT.

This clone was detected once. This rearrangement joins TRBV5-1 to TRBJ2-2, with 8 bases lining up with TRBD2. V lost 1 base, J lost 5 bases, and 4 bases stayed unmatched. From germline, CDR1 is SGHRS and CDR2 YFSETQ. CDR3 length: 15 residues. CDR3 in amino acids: CASSLTGGITGELFF. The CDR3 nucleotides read TGCGCCAGCAGCTTGACGGGAGGGATAACCGGGGAGCTGTTTTTT.